The rows below give T cell receptor beta chains drawn from one sample of a study of Ad26.COV2.S vaccination and SARS-CoV-2 variants. Profiling relied on immunoSEQ multiplex PCR, and the TCRdb table lists in-frame clones only, not all of them. The data hold 97,000 or so clones, with less than 85% observed a single time. The material sequenced was peripheral blood, taken after recovery from COVID-19. These receptors were taken from a human donor who had recovered from COVID-19. The CDR3 runs from the conserved cysteine through the conserved F or W. Fields, in order: D gene, J gene, clone size, V gene, CDR3 DNA, CDR3 protein. D genes are given only for firm matches. Some rows mark clone size as missing; the rest say once, few, many or name a class of expanded clone.

. | TRBJ1-5 | few | TRBV2 | TGTGCCAGCAGTGAAGCAGGGATTAGCAATCAGCCCCAGCATTTT | CASSEAGISNQPQHF
TRBD2 | TRBJ2-7 | . | TRBV6-5 | TGTGCCAGCAGTTCCCAGACTAGCGGGGCGTCCTACGAGCAGTACTTC | CASSSQTSGASYEQYF
TRBD1 | TRBJ1-1 | . | TRBV29-1 | TGCAGCGTTGGATGGGACAGGGGAATGAACACTGAAGCTTTCTTT | CSVGWDRGMNTEAFF
. | TRBJ1-1 | . | TRBV2 | TGTGCCAGCCGGGGGGGAACCATGAACACTGAAGCTTTCTTT | CASRGGTMNTEAFF
. | TRBJ2-3 | . | TRBV5-1 | TGCGCCAGCAGCTTGGCGGTGGGGAACACAGATACGCAGTATTTT | CASSLAVGNTDTQYF
TRBD2 | TRBJ2-1 | . | TRBV7-2 | TGTGCCAGCAGCTTAATGGCTAGCGGGGGGTACAATGAGCAGTTCTTC | CASSLMASGGYNEQFF
. | TRBJ1-1 | once | TRBV6-2/TRBV6-3 | TGTGCCAGCAGTTACCGGGCTCAGGGGAGCACTGAAGCTTTCTTT | CASSYRAQGSTEAFF
. | TRBJ1-2 | few | TRBV19 | TGTGCCAGTAGCGCCAGGTCCTATGGCTACACCTTC | CASSARSYGYTF
. | TRBJ1-1 | . | TRBV5-1 | TGCGCCAGCAGCTTGGAGGGGGGTCGGGGCACTGAAGCTTTCTTT | CASSLEGGRGTEAFF
. | TRBJ2-5 | once | TRBV19 | TGTGCCAGTAGTCCGAGTGGAATCCAAGAGACCCAGTACTTC | CASSPSGIQETQYF
TRBD2 | TRBJ2-2 | few | TRBV28 | TGTGCCAGCACTCGCACCCGGGACTACCTCACCGGGGAGCTGTTTTTT | CASTRTRDYLTGELFF
TRBD2 | TRBJ2-1 | once | TRBV5-4 | TGTGCCAGCAGCTTGGAACTAGCGGGGTACAATGAGCAGTTCTTC | CASSLELAGYNEQFF
. | TRBJ1-2 | . | TRBV4-1 | TGCGCCAGCAGCCCATACCTAGACTATGGCTACACCTTC | CASSPYLDYGYTF
. | TRBJ1-2 | . | TRBV5-4 | TGTGCCAGCAGCCAGGACGGTGTGTTTGGCTACACCTTC | CASSQDGVFGYTF
TRBD1 | TRBJ2-1 | . | TRBV5-4 | TGTGCCAGCAGCCGAGGCCTATGGACAGGGGCTTCCTACAATGAGCAGTTCTTC | CASSRGLWTGASYNEQFF
. | TRBJ2-7 | . | TRBV11-2 | TGTGCCAGCAGCCATCAAAGGAGCAACTCCTACGAGCAGTACTTC | CASSHQRSNSYEQYF
. | TRBJ2-1 | . | TRBV3-1/TRBV3-2 | TGTGCCAGCAGCCCTCGAGGGTGGTACCTTACCAACAATGAGCAGTTCTTC | CASSPRGWYLTNNEQFF
. | TRBJ1-5 | . | TRBV5-5 | TGTGCCAGCACCGTGGACGTGGATGGAGGGCCCCAGCATTTT | CASTVDVDGGPQHF
. | TRBJ2-1 | many | TRBV27 | TGTGCCAGCAGCCTCGGACTCACCGAGATCAATGAGCAGTTCTTC | CASSLGLTEINEQFF
. | TRBJ1-5 | . | TRBV10-3 | TGTGCCATCAGGAACGTTGGTTCGCCCCAGCATTTT | CAIRNVGSPQHF
TRBD1 | TRBJ2-3 | . | TRBV29-1 | TGCAGCGTTTCCACTTTAAGGACAGGGGGGGGAGCAGATACGCAGTATTTT | CSVSTLRTGGGADTQYF
. | TRBJ2-7 | . | TRBV28 | TGTGCCAGCAGACCGGGATTTGCGGGCTCCTACGAGCAGTACTTC | CASRPGFAGSYEQYF
. | TRBJ1-6 | . | TRBV25-1 | TGTGCCAGCAGTGAAATTGGGGGGCAGGATTCACCCCTCCACTTT | CASSEIGGQDSPLHF
. | TRBJ2-2 | once | TRBV15 | TGTGCCACCAGCAGAGATGCCTTGAACACCGGGGAGCTGTTTTTT | CATSRDALNTGELFF
. | TRBJ1-1 | . | TRBV19 | TGTGCCAGTAGTATAATACAGGATAATGAAGCTTTCTTT | CASSIIQDNEAFF
TRBD1 | TRBJ2-2 | . | TRBV9 | TGTGCCAGCAGCGTTCGACAGGGGGTAACCGGGGAGCTGTTTTTT | CASSVRQGVTGELFF
. | TRBJ1-2 | . | TRBV6-6 | TGTGCCAGCAAGGGAGTTGGCTACACCTTC | CASKGVGYTF
. | TRBJ2-1 | . | TRBV29-1 | TGCAGCGTGAGCGGACATTCCTCCTACAATGAGCAGTTCTTC | CSVSGHSSYNEQFF
TRBD1 | TRBJ1-2 | few | TRBV7-9 | TGTGCCAGCAGCTTAGGGGACAGTACCTATGGCTACACCTTC | CASSLGDSTYGYTF
. | TRBJ2-4 | . | TRBV3-1/TRBV3-2 | TGTGCCAGCAGCCAAAGCCCCGTCAGAATGACGGTCATTCAGTACTTC | CASSQSPVRMTVIQYF
. | TRBJ1-2 | . | TRBV28 | TGTGCCAGCAGTCTAACAGGTTCCTATGGCTACACCTTC | CASSLTGSYGYTF
TRBD2 | TRBJ2-5 | . | TRBV28 | TGTGCCAGCAGTTTATTAGCGGGGGGGTACCAAGAGACCCAGTACTTC | CASSLLAGGYQETQYF
. | TRBJ2-5 | few | TRBV6-5 | TGTGCCAGCAGTCTCGGTTACGAAGAGACCCAGTACTTC | CASSLGYEETQYF
. | TRBJ2-3 | . | TRBV7-2 | TGTGCCAGCAGCTTAGCTCTCAAGGGACCTAACACAGATACGCAGTATTTT | CASSLALKGPNTDTQYF
TRBD1 | TRBJ2-1 | . | TRBV5-5 | TGTGCCAGCAGCTGGGACAGAGGCTCCTACAATGAGCAGTTCTTC | CASSWDRGSYNEQFF
. | TRBJ2-5 | . | TRBV6-2/TRBV6-3 | TGTGCCAGCAGTTACGCAGAGCAAGAGACCCAGTACTTC | CASSYAEQETQYF
. | TRBJ2-3 | . | TRBV5-4 | TGTGCCAGCAGCTTTGGGGGGGCCACAGATACGCAGTATTTT | CASSFGGATDTQYF
. | TRBJ2-1 | . | TRBV12-2 | TGTGCAAGTCGCTTTCACGAGACCAATGAGCAGTTCTTC | CASRFHETNEQFF
. | TRBJ2-2 | . | TRBV28 | TGTGCCAGCAGAAGGGCAGGGGCGATCGGGGAGCTGTTTTTT | CASRRAGAIGELFF
TRBD1 | TRBJ2-7 | . | TRBV5-1 | TGCGCCAGCAGCACAGGGACAGGACGATACGACCAGTACTTC | CASSTGTGRYDQYF
TRBD1 | TRBJ2-5 | . | TRBV5-4 | TGTGCCAGCAGCGCCCCCTCTACAAGACAGGGCCAAGAGACCCAGTACTTC | CASSAPSTRQGQETQYF
. | TRBJ2-3 | once | TRBV10-1 | TGCGCCAGCAGTATTTTCTCGGGGCACACAGATACGCAGTATTTT | CASSIFSGHTDTQYF